Following are 6 T cell receptor beta chains from one sample sequenced in a study of shared clonotypes between healthy human individuals. Profiling relied on immunoSEQ multiplex PCR, and the TCRdb table lists in-frame clones only, not all of them. The table has roughly 1,000,000 clones, approximately 80% seen once; the top ten hold 0.61%. The source material was memory CD4+ T cells from PBMCs. Noted subset: CD45RA-negative fraction. The receptors stem from a man younger than 30 in good health. Some clones in this sample may be carry-over from other donors' samples.

With regard to this clone: With a far larger clone one base away, a read error is the likely cause. This rearrangement joins TRBV18 to TRBJ1-1; no clear D gene. The CDR3 contains 13 residues. Germline CDR1 KGHSH, CDR2 LQKENI. In DNA form, the CDR3 reads TGTGCCAGCTCACCAGTAATGAACACTGAAGCTCTCTTT. Protein sequence: CASSPVMNTEALF.

The gene calls are TRBV5-4 and TRBJ2-7, with D perhaps assigned TRBD1 or TRBD2 (6 bases each). Germline-derived CDR1 and CDR2 are SGHNT and YYREEE (reference sequence). Trimming took 3 bases from V and 3 from J, leaving 16 bases between them. This CDR3 is built from 15 residues. CDR3 amino acids: CASSYGGPNNYEQYF. Written as DNA, the CDR3 is TGTGCCAGCAGCTATGGGGGGCCGAACAACTACGAGCAGTACTTC.

The genes are TRBV4-2 and TRBJ2-5; no definite D call. V dropped 4 bases and J dropped 1 base, with 13 bases sitting between them. The V gene's germline CDR1 is LGHNA and CDR2 YNFKEQ. The CDR3 sequence is 15 residues long. CDR3: CASSPQESVQETQYF. CDR3 DNA sequence: TGTGCCAGCAGCCCCCAGGAGTCAGTCCAAGAGACCCAGTACTTC.

The chain employs TRBV10-3 and TRBJ2-1; D not resolved. The CDR3 is 13 amino acids. Trimming took off 10 bases at V and 3 bases at J, with 13 bases between the two ends. Germline CDR1 reads ENHRY; CDR2 reads SYGVKD. The DNA for the CDR3 is TGTGCCACCAACGATTGGAGCTACAATGAGCAGTTCTTC. Amino acid sequence: CATNDWSYNEQFF.

The rearrangement uses TRBV30 and TRBJ1-1; 9 positions agree with TRBD1. CDR1 and CDR2 (germline): GTSNPN, SVGIG (reference sequence). The CDR3 runs to 16 residues. V gave up 0 bases and J gave up 2 bases; unmatched junction bases: 7. The CDR3: CAWSVRRTGVNTEAFF. CDR3 bases: TGTGCCTGGAGTGTACGGAGGACAGGGGTAAACACTGAAGCTTTCTTT.

This clone came up a few times. The genes are TRBV28 and TRBJ1-1, with a tentative D call TRBD1 (5 bases). V was pared by 7 bases and J by 4 bases, with 22 bases between. The CDR3 length is 16 residues. The V gene's germline CDR1 is MDHEN and CDR2 SYDVKM. CDR3 sequence reads: CASIPTSGRGTTEAFF. CDR3 coding DNA: TGTGCCAGCATTCCAACGTCAGGGCGGGGGACCACTGAAGCTTTCTTT.